The clone carrying this T cell receptor (beta chain) was counted only a few times. This sample stems from a study of T-cell reconstitution after alpha-beta-depleted transplantation in children. Trimming took off 4 bases at V and 3 bases at J, with 14 bases between the two ends. The CDR3 has 14 amino acids. The germline CDR1 and CDR2 sequences are SGHDT and YYEEEE. Preparation of the TCRbeta library involved a method that used unique molecular identifiers. TCRdb re-called the PCR reads through MiXCR, storing one row per CDR3 protein. Of hundreds of thousands of distinct CDR3 sequences in the sample, around 9.5% are singletons; the top ten hold around 6%.

The rearrangement joins TRBV5-6 to TRBJ2-7, with D possibly TRBD2 on 6 matching bases. Sequences were derived from PBMCs from the stem cell graft donor, sampled from the stem cell graft. This sequence was found in a human donor who donated a stem cell graft to a child with acute lymphoblastic leukemia. CDR3 in DNA: TGTGCCAGCAGCCAGGACTGGAGGGGCTACGAGCAGTACTTC. Translating gives CASSQDWRGYEQYF.